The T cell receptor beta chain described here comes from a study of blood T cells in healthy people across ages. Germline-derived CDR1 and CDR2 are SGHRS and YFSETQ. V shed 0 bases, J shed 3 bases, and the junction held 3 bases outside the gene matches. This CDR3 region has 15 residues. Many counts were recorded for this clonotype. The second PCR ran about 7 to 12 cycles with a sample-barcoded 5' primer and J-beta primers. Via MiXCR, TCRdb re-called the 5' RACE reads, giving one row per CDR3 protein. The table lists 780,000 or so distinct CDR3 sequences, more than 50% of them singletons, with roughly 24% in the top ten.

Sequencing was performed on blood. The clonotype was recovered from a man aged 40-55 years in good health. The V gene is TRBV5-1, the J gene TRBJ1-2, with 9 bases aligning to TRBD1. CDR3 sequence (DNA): TGCGCCAGCAGCTTGGTACAGGGGGCCGACTATGGCTACACCTTC. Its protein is CASSLVQGADYGYTF.